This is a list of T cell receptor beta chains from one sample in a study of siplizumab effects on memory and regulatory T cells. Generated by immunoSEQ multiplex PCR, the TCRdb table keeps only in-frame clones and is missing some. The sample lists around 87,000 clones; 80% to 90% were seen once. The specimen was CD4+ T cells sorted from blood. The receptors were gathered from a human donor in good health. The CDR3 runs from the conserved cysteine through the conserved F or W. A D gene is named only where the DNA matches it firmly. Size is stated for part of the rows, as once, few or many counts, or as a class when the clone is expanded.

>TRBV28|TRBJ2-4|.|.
TGTGCCAGCAGGCAGAGGGCCCAAATAGCCAAAAACATTCAGTACTTC
CASRQRAQIAKNIQYF
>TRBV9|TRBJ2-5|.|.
TGTGCCAGCAGCCCAAGGGGGGAGGGCCCCCAAGAGACCCAGTACTTC
CASSPRGEGPQETQYF
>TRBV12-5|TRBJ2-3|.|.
TGTGCTAATCGCACCAGCACAGATACGCAGTATTTT
CANRTSTDTQYF
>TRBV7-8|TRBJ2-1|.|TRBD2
TGTGCCAGCAGCTTAAGACTAGCGGGACCCTACAATGAGCAGTTCTTC
CASSLRLAGPYNEQFF
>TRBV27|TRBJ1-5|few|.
TGTGCCAGCAGTCTAAGGTTCGAGCAGCCCCAGCATTTT
CASSLRFEQPQHF
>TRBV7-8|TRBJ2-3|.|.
TGTGCCAGCAGGTCCCTGACAAGAACTAGCACAGATACGCAGTATTTT
CASRSLTRTSTDTQYF
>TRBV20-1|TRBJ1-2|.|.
TGCAGTGGAACGGGGGACTATGGCTACACCTTC
CSGTGDYGYTF
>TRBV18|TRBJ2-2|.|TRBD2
TGTGCCAGCTCACCAAGGCCGGGAGGAGACACCGGGGAGCTGTTTTTT
CASSPRPGGDTGELFF
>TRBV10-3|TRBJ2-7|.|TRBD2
TGTGCCGCCCGGGGCGGGAGCAGTGACGAGCAGTACTTC
CAARGGSSDEQYF
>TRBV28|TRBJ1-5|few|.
TGTGCCAGCAGTGGAAATCAGCCCCAGCATTTT
CASSGNQPQHF
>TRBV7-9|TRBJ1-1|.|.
TGTGCCAGCAGCTTAGTGGAAGGCACTGAAGCTTTCTTT
CASSLVEGTEAFF
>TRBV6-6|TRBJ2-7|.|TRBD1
TGTGCCAGCAGCGCAGGGACAGGGGGGTCTGATGAGCAGTACTTC
CASSAGTGGSDEQYF
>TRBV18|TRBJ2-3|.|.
TGTGCCAGCTCACCACGGACGTCGTCTAGCACAGATACGCAGTATTTT
CASSPRTSSSTDTQYF
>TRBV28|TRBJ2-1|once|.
TGTGCCAGCAGTTCCCCCCTAACTAGCCCGATCCGGAATGAGCAGTTCTTC
CASSSPLTSPIRNEQFF
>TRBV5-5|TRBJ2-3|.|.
TGTGCCAGCAGCTTGGGATCACAGGGTGATACGCAGTATTTT
CASSLGSQGDTQYF
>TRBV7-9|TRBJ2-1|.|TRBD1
TGTGCCAGCAGTCGACAGGGTAGGGTGCAGTTCTTC
CASSRQGRVQFF
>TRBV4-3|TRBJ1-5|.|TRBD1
TGCGCCAGCAGCGACAGGGAGGAAGGCAATCAGCCCCAGCATTTT
CASSDREEGNQPQHF
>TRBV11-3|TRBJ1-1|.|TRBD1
TGTGCCAGCAGCCACAGGGGTAACACTGAAGCTTTCTTT
CASSHRGNTEAFF
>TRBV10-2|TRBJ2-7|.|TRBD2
TGCGCCAGCAGTGGACTAGCGGGATCCTACGAGCAGTACTTC
CASSGLAGSYEQYF
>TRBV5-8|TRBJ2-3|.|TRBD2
TGTGCCAGCAGCACCGGACTAGCGGGAAGCACAGATACGCAGTATTTT
CASSTGLAGSTDTQYF
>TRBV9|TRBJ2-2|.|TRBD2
TGTGCCAGCAGCAATCCTAGCGGGAGTTTCGGGGAGCTGTTTTTT
CASSNPSGSFGELFF
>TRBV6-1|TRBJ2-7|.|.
TGTGCCAGCAGTGAATACGGAACCTCCTACGAGCAGTACTTC
CASSEYGTSYEQYF